Presented here are 26 T cell receptor beta chains from one specimen sequenced in a study of cytomegalovirus exposure and HLA in healthy donors. The PCR had 60 Vbeta and 13 Jbeta primers. Sequenced by immunoSEQ multiplex PCR; TCRdb stores in-frame clones only, minus some. The table records approximately 100,000 clones, roughly 63% of them present only once. Specimen: PBMCs. These receptors were obtained from a woman between 65 and 79 years old in good health and CMV-seropositive.

This clone occurred once. The chain has TRBV7-8 and TRBJ2-7; 9 bases are a match to TRBD2. The CDR3 loop spans 14 amino acids. Per germline, CDR1 SGHVS and CDR2 FQNEAQ. Trimming at V came to 4 bases and at J to 6 bases, leaving 7 bases not matched to a gene. The DNA of the CDR3 is TGTGCCAGCAGCTCGCGGGGGGGCGGGGTCGAGCAGTACTTC. Amino acids: CASSSRGGGVEQYF. The variable domain in full, with the rest retrieved from reference TRBV7-8 and TRBJ2-7, is GAGVSQSPRYKVAKRGQDVALRCDPISGHVSLFWYQQALGQGPEFLTYFQNEAQLDKSGLPSDRFFAERPEGSVSTLKIQRTQQEDSAVYLCASSSRGGGVEQYFGPGTRLTVT.

The rearrangement joins TRBV5-1 to TRBJ2-5; 10 nucleotides agree with TRBD2. The CDR3 has 15 amino acids. The germline CDR1 and CDR2 sequences are SGHRS and YFSETQ. V lost 1 base, J lost 1 base, and 1 base stayed unmatched. CDR3 nucleotide sequence: TGCGCCAGCAGCTTGAGCGGGGGGGTCCAAGAGACCCAGTACTTC. Protein product: CASSLSGGVQETQYF. Full variable domain (rest looked up from reference TRBV5-1 and TRBJ2-5): KAGVTQTPRYLIKTRGQQVTLSCSPISGHRSVSWYQQTPGQGLQFLFEYFSETQRNKGNFPGRFSGRQFSNSRSEMNVSTLELGDSALYLCASSLSGGVQETQYFGPGTRLLVL.

This clone was observed a handful of times. The CDR3 DNA sequence: TGTGCCAGCAGCTTTTCATACGGGCGGGGGGGCTACGAGCAGTACTTC. Translated: CASSFSYGRGGYEQYF. This sequence joins TRBV7-2 and TRBJ2-7; 9 bases agree with TRBD2. The CDR3 sequence is 16 residues long. V was clipped by 3 bases and J by 3 bases; unmatched bases: 9. Germline V CDR1 and CDR2: SGHTA, FQGNSA.

This clone was seen a few times. The chain is built from TRBV30 and TRBJ2-7, with D possibly being TRBD1 (7 bases). V was clipped by 2 bases and J by 0 bases, with 11 bases between them. Germline CDR1 is GTSNPN and CDR2 is SVGIG (reference sequence). The CDR3 has 14 residues. This CDR3 reads CAWSRGDSSYEQYF. The CDR3 DNA reads as TGTGCCTGGAGTCGCGGGGACAGCTCCTACGAGCAGTACTTC. The whole variable domain, filled in from reference TRBV30 and TRBJ2-7, reads SQTIHQWPATLVQPVGSPLSLECTVEGTSNPNLYWYRQAAGRGLQLLFYSVGIGQISSEVPQNLSASRPQDRQFILSSKKLLLSDSGFYLCAWSRGDSSYEQYFGPGTRLTVT.

This clone was detected once. The chain links TRBV2 to TRBJ2-2; no definite D call. Trimming removed 0 bases from V and 6 bases from J, with 5 bases in between. The germline gives CDR1 SNHLY, CDR2 FYNNEI. This CDR3 is 13 amino acids long. This CDR3 is CASSEASSGELFF. CDR3 DNA: TGTGCCAGCAGTGAAGCGTCGTCCGGGGAGCTGTTTTTT.

This clone came up once. The chain recombines TRBV6-1 with TRBJ2-7; the D gene is possibly TRBD2 (5 bases). Trimming took off 4 bases at V and 0 bases at J, with 10 bases between the two ends. This CDR3 has 14 amino acids. Germline V lookup: CDR1 MNHNS, CDR2 SASEGT. CDR3 region: CASSGWESSYEQYF. CDR3 nucleotide sequence: TGTGCCAGCAGTGGTTGGGAGAGCTCCTACGAGCAGTACTTC.

The chain is built from TRBV27 and TRBJ2-5; 12 bases match TRBD2. Per germline, CDR1 MNHEY and CDR2 SMNVEV (reference sequence). The CDR3 totals 15 residues. V lost 5 bases to trimming and J lost 2 bases; unmatched junction nucleotides: 3. In nucleotides, the CDR3 is TGTGCCAGCAGTCAACTAGCGGGGGGACAAGAGACCCAGTACTTC. Its protein is CASSQLAGGQETQYF.

V and J are TRBV7-8 and TRBJ2-7; 15 nucleotides match TRBD2. This CDR3 region has 16 residues. Germline loops: CDR1 SGHVS, CDR2 FQNEAQ. V shed 2 bases, J shed 5 bases, and the junction held 4 bases outside the gene matches. This CDR3 reads CASSLQGLAGGDEQYF. As DNA, the CDR3 is TGTGCCAGCAGCTTACAGGGACTAGCGGGGGGCGACGAGCAGTACTTC. Based on the CDR3 plus reference TRBV7-8 and TRBJ2-7, the full variable domain is GAGVSQSPRYKVAKRGQDVALRCDPISGHVSLFWYQQALGQGPEFLTYFQNEAQLDKSGLPSDRFFAERPEGSVSTLKIQRTQQEDSAVYLCASSLQGLAGGDEQYFGPGTRLTVT.

This clone was detected a few times. The J gene is TRBJ2-6, the V gene TRBV7-8; D is unclear. The CDR3 contains 15 residues. Germline CDR1 is SGHVS and CDR2 is FQNEAQ. V was trimmed by 1 base and J by 3 bases, leaving 7 bases between them. CDR3 DNA sequence: TGTGCCAGCAGCTTAGGCGGCTATGGGGCCAACGTCCTGACTTTC. Encoded protein: CASSLGGYGANVLTF.

The table lists this clone with a count of one. The chain links TRBV10-2 to TRBJ1-5; a possible D gene is TRBD1 (5 bases). The CDR3 length is 13 residues. Per the germline V gene, CDR1 is WSHSY and CDR2 is SAAADI. V was shortened by 2 bases and J by 7 bases, with 9 bases between the two germline ends. This CDR3 reads CASSEGRVQPQHF. The CDR3 nucleotides are TGCGCCAGCAGTGAGGGCAGGGTACAGCCCCAGCATTTT.

This chain connects TRBV29-1 to TRBJ1-2; D is unclear. V was cut by 6 bases and J by 4 bases, with 9 bases left in between. CDR1 and CDR2 (germline): SQVTM, ANQGSEA. This CDR3 has 11 amino acids. CDR3 in amino acids: CSVPVGYGYTF. CDR3 coding DNA: TGCAGCGTGCCCGTCGGCTATGGCTACACCTTC.

Only one count was recorded for this clone. This chain joins TRBV30 and TRBJ2-5; D remains ambiguous. The CDR3 totals 13 residues. Germline loops: CDR1 GTSNPN, CDR2 SVGIG (reference sequence). The V gene lost 4 bases and the J gene lost 1 base, with 10 bases spanning the gap. The CDR3 sequence is CAWTKQFQETQYF. CDR3 DNA sequence: TGTGCCTGGACGAAGCAATTCCAAGAGACCCAGTACTTC.

The chain employs TRBV7-2 and TRBJ1-6; weak D call: TRBD1 (5 bases). The CDR3 has 14 residues. Trimming removed 5 bases from V and 12 bases from J, with 17 bases in between. CDR1 SGHTA and CDR2 FQGNSA come from the germline V gene. The CDR3 sequence: CASSQGLLNGPLHF. CDR3 DNA sequence: TGTGCCAGCAGCCAGGGACTCCTTAATGGACCCCTCCACTTT.

The chain has TRBV7-2 and TRBJ1-4; TRBD1 matches at 7 bases. CDR3 size: 15 residues. V was clipped by 0 bases and J by 3 bases; unmatched bases: 1. In germline, CDR1 is SGHTA, CDR2 FQGNSA. CDR3 in amino acids: CASSLAGTANEKLFF. The CDR3 coding sequence is TGTGCCAGCAGCTTAGCCGGGACAGCTAATGAAAAACTGTTTTTT. Complete variable domain (other parts from reference TRBV7-2 and TRBJ1-4): GAGVSQSPSNKVTEKGKDVELRCDPISGHTALYWYRQSLGQGLEFLIYFQGNSAPDKSGLPSDRFSAERTGGSVSTLTIQRTQQEDSAVYLCASSLAGTANEKLFFGSGTQLSVL.

The chain combines TRBV27 with TRBJ2-4; 7 bases are shared with TRBD2. Germline V CDR1 and CDR2: MNHEY, SMNVEV (reference sequence). The CDR3 length is 18 residues. After removal of 5 bases from V and 3 bases from J, the junction contained 16 bases not matched to a gene. The CDR3 coding sequence is TGTGCCAGCAGTCTGCCTCGACTAGCACCCGTCCTCAAAAACATTCAGTACTTC. Protein product: CASSLPRLAPVLKNIQYF.

This clone came up a few times. V gene TRBV4-1 combines with J gene TRBJ2-2; a possible D gene is TRBD1 (8 bases). Looked up from germline, CDR1 is MGHRA and CDR2 is YSYEKL. This CDR3 region has 15 residues. Trimming removed 4 bases at V and 5 bases at J, with 14 bases between. The CDR3 DNA sequence: TGCGCCAGCAGCCTCACAGGGGGGGAAACCGGGGAGCTGTTTTTT. It specifies CASSLTGGETGELFF.

This chain connects TRBV2 to TRBJ2-1, with 9 bases lining up with TRBD1. Germline loops: CDR1 SNHLY, CDR2 FYNNEI. The CDR3 totals 13 residues. Trimming removed 8 bases from V and 6 bases from J; junction bases left unmatched: 5. CDR3 amino acids: CASGPTGGNEQFF. The CDR3 DNA reads TGTGCCAGCGGACCGACAGGGGGCAATGAGCAGTTCTTC.

The rearrangement links TRBV7-9 to TRBJ1-4; the match to TRBD1 covers 9 bases. From germline, CDR1 is SEHNR and CDR2 FQNEAQ (reference sequence). The CDR3 consists of 15 residues. After removal of 5 bases from V and 4 bases from J, the junction contained 5 bases not matched to a gene. CDR3 in DNA: TGTGCCAGCAGCATCTGGACAGGGGTTAATGAAAAACTGTTTTTT. Amino acid sequence: CASSIWTGVNEKLFF.

This clone was detected only once. This chain uses TRBV30 with TRBJ1-2; 8 nucleotides align to TRBD1. CDR1 and CDR2 from the germline V gene are GTSNPN and SVGIG (reference sequence). V lost 5 bases, J lost 0 bases, and 2 bases stayed unmatched. The CDR3 spans 13 residues. The chain's CDR3 is CAWGTGTNYGYTF. DNA for the CDR3: TGTGCCTGGGGGACAGGCACTAACTATGGCTACACCTTC.

The CDR3 spells CASTPGGTGSNYGYTF. The CDR3 bases are TGTGCCAGCACTCCAGGGGGGACGGGGAGTAACTATGGCTACACCTTC. The chain joins TRBV5-4 to TRBJ1-2; 7 nucleotides agree with TRBD1. The V gene end was trimmed by 6 bases and the J gene end by 1 base; junction bases not matched to a gene: 12. CDR1 is SGHNT and CDR2 is YYREEE in the germline V gene (reference sequence). The CDR3 consists of 16 residues.

The V gene is TRBV4-1, the J gene TRBJ1-2, with a possible D match to TRBD1 (5 bases). There are 15 residues in the CDR3. Trimming shortened V by 0 bases and J by 7 bases, and 15 bases separated the two germline ends. CDR1 and CDR2 from the germline V gene are MGHRA and YSYEKL. Here the CDR3 reads CASSQDGRAATGYTF. In DNA form, the CDR3 reads TGCGCCAGCAGCCAAGATGGCAGGGCGGCGACTGGCTACACCTTC.

This sequence joins TRBV4-3 and TRBJ1-2; D may be TRBD1 (6 bases). Per the germline V gene, CDR1 is LGHNA and CDR2 is YSLEER. The CDR3 spans 14 residues. The V gene lost 4 bases and the J gene lost 8 bases, with 17 bases spanning the gap. CDR3 nucleotide sequence: TGCGCCAGCAGCCTCGTTGGGGGCCCGGGAGGCTACACCTTC. Its protein product is CASSLVGGPGGYTF.

The chain joins TRBV15 to TRBJ2-1, with TRBD2 matching over 8 bases. V lost 5 bases, J lost 1 base, and 4 bases stayed unmatched. Germline V gene data show CDR1 as LNHNV and CDR2 as YYDKDF (reference sequence). The CDR3 has 15 residues. The CDR3 is CATSEAGASYNEQFF. In DNA, the CDR3 is TGTGCCACCAGCGAAGCGGGGGCTTCCTACAATGAGCAGTTCTTC. Based on the CDR3 plus reference TRBV15 and TRBJ2-1, the full variable domain is DAMVIQNPRYQVTQFGKPVTLSCSQTLNHNVMYWYQQKSSQAPKLLFHYYDKDFNNEADTPDNFQSRRPNTSFCFLDIRSPGLGDTAMYLCATSEAGASYNEQFFGPGTRLTVL.

The CDR3 protein is CASSSSGWGTGELFF. The CDR3 nucleotides read TGCGCCAGCAGCTCCTCGGGGTGGGGCACCGGGGAGCTGTTTTTT. This sequence joins TRBV5-1 and TRBJ2-2; a weak D match, TRBD2 (5 bases). The CDR3 covers 15 residues. The ends were cut back, 3 bases at V and 4 bases at J, with 13 bases in the middle. The germline V gene has CDR1 SGHRS and CDR2 YFSETQ.

The chain has TRBV30 and TRBJ2-1; TRBD2 matches at 10 bases. This CDR3 is built from 13 residues. V was pared by 6 bases and J by 8 bases, with 7 bases of the junction left unmatched. Germline CDR1 reads GTSNPN; CDR2 reads SVGIG (reference sequence). The CDR3 DNA follows: TGTGCCTGCCCTAGCGGGGGTTTCTATGAGCAGTTCTTC. It translates to CACPSGGFYEQFF.

This clone occurred a few times. The chain couples TRBV7-9 to TRBJ1-3; no reliable D call. The V and J ends lost 1 base and 9 bases respectively, with 7 bases between them. CDR1 and CDR2 from the germline V gene are SEHNR and FQNEAQ (reference sequence). The CDR3 contains 12 residues. In DNA form, the CDR3 reads TGTGCCAGCAGCTTAGAACTGATCACCATATATTTT. Protein sequence: CASSLELITIYF.